This T cell receptor beta chain was sequenced during a study of post-analysis software for immune sequencing data. Background on the study: Some patients lacked subtype; others had relapsing-remitting, secondary progressive or progressive-relapsing disease. Study observations and caveats: In multiple sclerosis, normalized Chao1 diversity was significantly below that of controls.

With regard to this clonotype: Its antigen is not known.

Unique molecular identifiers were carried by the TCR beta cDNA libraries. The source material, about 0.9 to 11 million T cells, gave rise to roughly 500,000 cDNA molecules. TCRdb re-analysed the PCR reads in MiXCR, keeping a single row per CDR3 protein. The table shows 650,000 to 850,000 distinct CDR3 sequences, with approximately 53% occurring only once. The receptor was derived from a girl aged 10 to 17 with multiple sclerosis. Sequencing was done on a sample of blood.

The CDR3 region has the DNA TGCGCCAGCAGCTTGGTGGACAGGGCTTCCGAGCAGTACTTC. Translating it yields CASSLVDRASEQYF. V usage is TRBV5-1 and J usage is TRBJ2-1; 8 bases fit TRBD1. The end of the DNA is better explained by TRBJ2-7, so the J call may be wrong. In germline, CDR1 is SGHRS, CDR2 YFSETQ. The CDR3 sequence is 14 residues long.